The T cell receptor (beta chain) under discussion was sequenced for a study of blood T cell repertoires in COVID-19. Across the study: COVID-19 samples, acute and convalescent, were from the United States, Italy and Spain. Sources were T cells, B-cell-depleted T cells, or PBMCs; the material itself was cDNA or gDNA.

The germline gives CDR1 LNHDA, CDR2 SQIVND (reference sequence). V dropped 5 bases and J dropped 7 bases, with 21 bases sitting between them. The CDR3 consists of 15 residues. Original processing methods: For nucleated cells, counts were estimated from reference gene primer amplification. Generated by immunoSEQ multiplex PCR, the TCRdb table keeps only in-frame clones and is missing some. The V and J calls and clone size come from that table; D and trimming were worked out from the DNA. This table has tens of thousands of clones, 90% appearing once. The sequence was obtained from a human donor with active COVID-19. The donor label of this sample is uncertain. The sequenced material came from peripheral blood. The chain combines TRBV19 with TRBJ2-7; D is possibly TRBD2 (7 bases). The CDR3 bases are TGTGCCAGTAGTCACGGGGGGACAATATTACGGGAGCAGTACTTC. It yields the protein CASSHGGTILREQYF.